The 16 T cell receptor beta chains below all came from one sample that was sequenced in a study of T cell responses to AZD1222 COVID-19 vaccine. Repertoires were generated with immunoSEQ multiplex PCR, while TCRdb's copy carries only in-frame clones and drops some. The table records 95,000 to 150,000 clones, around nine tenths of them present only once. The sequencing here drew on peripheral blood, taken on day 0 of AZD1222 vaccination. Receptor source: an adult in good health.

This sequence joins TRBV2 and TRBJ1-6, with a weak D call TRBD1 (5 bases). Germline assignment: CDR1 SNHLY and CDR2 FYNNEI. Trimming left V 8 bases short and J 10 bases short, with 18 bases between. The CDR3 runs 14 residues. For the CDR3, the DNA is TGTGCCAGCCGGGGGGAAGGGGACGGCTCACCCCTCCACTTT. Translated: CASRGEGDGSPLHF. Drawing the rest from reference TRBV2 and TRBJ1-6, the complete variable domain is EPEVTQTPSHQVTQMGQEVILRCVPISNHLYFYWYRQILGQKVEFLVSFYNNEISEKSEIFDDQFSVERPDGSNFTLKIRSTKLEDSAMYFCASRGEGDGSPLHFGNGTRLTVT.

The CDR3 nucleotides are TGCAGCGTCCGAAGCCGGCAGGGAGGAAATGAGCAGTTCTTC. Its translation is CSVRSRQGGNEQFF. The rearrangement links TRBV29-1 to TRBJ2-1, with a weak D call TRBD2 (6 bases). Germline loops: CDR1 SQVTM, CDR2 ANQGSEA. The CDR3 is 14 residues long. V was shortened by 6 bases and J by 7 bases, with 19 bases between the two germline ends.

This sequence joins TRBV12-3 or TRBV12-4 and TRBJ2-7, with TRBD1 matching 9 bases. The CDR3 is 13 amino acids. Trimming took 3 bases from V and 4 from J; bases not matched to a gene: 1. The CDR3 spells CASSLGTGYEQYF. DNA for the CDR3: TGTGCCAGCAGTTTGGGGACAGGGTACGAGCAGTACTTC.

The V gene is TRBV28, the J gene TRBJ1-5, with D perhaps matching TRBD1 (5 bases). V dropped 5 bases and J dropped 6 bases, with 11 bases sitting between them. Germline assignment: CDR1 MDHEN and CDR2 SYDVKM. This CDR3 contains 13 residues. The DNA of the CDR3 is TGTGCCAGCAGTACGTCCGGGACTCAGCCCCAGCATTTT. This encodes CASSTSGTQPQHF.

In its sample, this clone was seen once. This chain joins TRBV27 and TRBJ2-5; D may be TRBD1 (5 bases). This CDR3 is 15 amino acids long. V was cut by 5 bases and J by 4 bases, with 17 bases left in between. Germline V gene sequence: CDR1 MNHEY, CDR2 SMNVEV (reference sequence). The CDR3 loop reads CASSIFQGKGETQYF. The CDR3 DNA reads as TGTGCCAGCAGTATCTTCCAGGGCAAGGGAGAGACCCAGTACTTC.

The chain uses TRBV24-1 and TRBJ2-7; D may be TRBD1 or TRBD2 (5 bases each). This CDR3 contains 16 residues. Germline loops: CDR1 KGHDR, CDR2 SFDVKD. Trimming left V 3 bases short and J 6 bases short, with 20 bases between. The CDR3: CATSDTDPGALGEQYF. Here the CDR3 DNA reads TGTGCCACCAGTGATACTGATCCCGGGGCCCTTGGCGAGCAGTACTTC.

This clone came up once. The V and J genes are TRBV30 and TRBJ2-2; D ambiguous. Trimming removed 5 bases from V and 4 bases from J, with 8 bases in between. The CDR3 contains 12 residues. CDR1 is GTSNPN, CDR2 SVGIG, per germline (reference sequence). The CDR3 DNA reads as TGTGCCTGGGGTTTAACCACCGGGGAGCTGTTTTTT. Translation: CAWGLTTGELFF.

J is TRBJ2-1 and V is TRBV25-1; 11 positions agree with TRBD2. CDR1 MGHDK and CDR2 SYGVNS come from the germline V gene. The CDR3 is made up of 18 amino acids. The V segment lost 9 bases and the J segment 9 bases; nucleotides outside the gene matches: 22. CDR3 sequence: CASTLRDVSSGRKGEQFF. CDR3 DNA sequence: TGTGCCAGTACGCTCCGGGACGTATCTAGCGGGAGGAAGGGTGAGCAGTTCTTC. The variable domain in full, completed from reference TRBV25-1 and TRBJ2-1, reads EADIYQTPRYLVIGTGKKITLECSQTMGHDKMYWYQQDPGMELHLIHYSYGVNSTEKGDLSSESTVSRIRTEHFPLTLESARPSHTSQYLCASTLRDVSSGRKGEQFFGPGTRLTVL.

This chain links TRBV7-2 with TRBJ2-1; 7 bases fit TRBD1. The germline gives CDR1 SGHTA, CDR2 FQGNSA. J gave up 3 bases and V 3 bases, and 5 bases lay outside the gene matches. The length of the CDR3 is 15 residues. As DNA, the CDR3 is TGTGCCAGCAGCTTGGACAGGCCCATCTACAATGAGCAGTTCTTC. Encoded protein: CASSLDRPIYNEQFF.

This clone was seen just once. The chain carries TRBV6-5 and TRBJ1-1; no definite D call. V shed 8 bases and J shed 5 bases, with 15 bases lying between them. Germline CDR1 and CDR2: MNHEY and SVGAGI. This CDR3 is built from 13 residues. The CDR3 here is CASFYGVGTEAFF. CDR3 sequence (DNA): TGTGCCAGCTTCTATGGAGTGGGGACTGAAGCTTTCTTT.

J is TRBJ1-3 and V is TRBV18; D not certain. The CDR3 is 15 amino acids. V was clipped by 1 base and J by 0 bases, with 7 bases between them. The germline V gene encodes CDR1 KGHSH and CDR2 LQKENI. The CDR3 DNA follows: TGTGCCAGCTCACCACTGGAGAGCTCTGGAAACACCATATATTTT. It yields the protein CASSPLESSGNTIYF.

The chain uses TRBV20-1 and TRBJ1-1; TRBD1 matches at 7 bases. Losses at the gene ends were 5 bases for V and 11 bases for J; bases not matched to a gene: 8. CDR1 is DFQATT, CDR2 SNEGSKA, per germline (reference sequence). The CDR3 totals 11 residues. The DNA for the CDR3 is TGCAGTGCTTTAGACAGGGAGAAGGCTTTCTTT. Translation gives CSALDREKAFF.

The chain combines TRBV6-5 with TRBJ1-2; 7 bases match TRBD1. This CDR3 region has 16 residues. With 0 bases clipped from V and 2 bases from J, the junction kept 6 bases outside the gene matches. Per germline, CDR1 MNHEY and CDR2 SVGAGI. The CDR3 coding sequence is TGTGCCAGCAGTTACTCCGCGACAGGGCCAAACTATGGCTACACCTTC. It translates to CASSYSATGPNYGYTF.

The chain uses TRBV18 and TRBJ2-1, with D uncertain. CDR1 is KGHSH, CDR2 LQKENI, per germline. There are 11 residues in the CDR3. V was cut by 3 bases and J by 8 bases, with 5 bases left in between. The CDR3 region has the DNA TGTGCCAGCTCACCTGCGGATGAGCAGTTCTTC. Translated: CASSPADEQFF.

Note on this clone: Additional DNA sequences in this sample encode the identical CDR3. The rearrangement joins TRBV7-6 to TRBJ2-3, with 7 bases that match TRBD1. The germline V gene has CDR1 SGHVS and CDR2 FNYEAQ. Trimming took 4 bases from V and 1 from J; bases not matched to a gene: 8. CDR3 length: 16 amino acids. For the CDR3, the DNA is TGTGCCAGCAGCTCACCGCCGGGACAGCGCACAGATACGCAGTATTTT. Translated, it gives CASSSPPGQRTDTQYF.

The J gene is TRBJ2-3, the V gene TRBV6-5; 7 bases line up with TRBD2. The CDR3 totals 15 residues. Trimming at V came to 2 bases and at J to 3 bases, leaving 5 bases not matched to a gene. Germline V gives CDR1 MNHEY, CDR2 SVGAGI. CDR3 sequence reads: CASSYLGGGTDTQYF. DNA of the CDR3: TGTGCCAGCAGTTACCTTGGGGGAGGGACAGATACGCAGTATTTT.